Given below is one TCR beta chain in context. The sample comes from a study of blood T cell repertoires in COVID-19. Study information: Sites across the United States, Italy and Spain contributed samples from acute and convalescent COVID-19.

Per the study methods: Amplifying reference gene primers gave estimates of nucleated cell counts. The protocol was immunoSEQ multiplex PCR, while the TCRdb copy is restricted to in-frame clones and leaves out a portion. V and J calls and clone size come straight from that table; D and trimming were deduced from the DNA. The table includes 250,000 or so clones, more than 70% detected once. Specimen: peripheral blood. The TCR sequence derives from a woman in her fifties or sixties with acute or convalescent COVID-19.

The CDR3 DNA sequence: TGTGCCAGCAGCTTAGCGGGGCCGAATTCACCCCTCCACTTT. Its protein product is CASSLAGPNSPLHF. The chain employs TRBV7-8 and TRBJ1-6; D is perhaps TRBD1 (5 bases). The CDR3 contains 14 residues. V lost 0 bases and J 7 bases, leaving 7 bases between the germline ends. Germline CDR1 SGHVS, CDR2 FQNEAQ.